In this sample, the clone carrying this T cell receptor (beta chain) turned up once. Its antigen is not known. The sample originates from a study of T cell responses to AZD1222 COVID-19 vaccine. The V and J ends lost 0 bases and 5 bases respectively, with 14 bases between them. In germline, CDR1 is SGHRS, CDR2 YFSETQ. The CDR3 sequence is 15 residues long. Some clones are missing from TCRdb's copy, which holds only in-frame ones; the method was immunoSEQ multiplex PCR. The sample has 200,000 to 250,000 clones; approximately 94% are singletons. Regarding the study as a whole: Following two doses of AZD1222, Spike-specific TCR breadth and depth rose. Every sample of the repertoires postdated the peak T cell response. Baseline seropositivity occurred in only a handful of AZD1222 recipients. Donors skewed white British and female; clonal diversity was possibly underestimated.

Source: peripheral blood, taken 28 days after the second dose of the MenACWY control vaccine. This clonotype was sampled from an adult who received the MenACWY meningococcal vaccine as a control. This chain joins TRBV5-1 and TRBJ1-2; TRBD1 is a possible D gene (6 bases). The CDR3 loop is CASSLGQAGGYGYTF. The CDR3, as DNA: TGCGCCAGCAGCTTGGGACAGGCCGGGGGTTATGGCTACACCTTC.